These T cell receptor beta chains were read from a single sample in a study of blood T cell repertoires in COVID-19. TCRdb keeps only in-frame clones here, not all; method: immunoSEQ multiplex PCR. This table has 30,000 to 40,000 clones, around 87% appearing once. Sequenced material: peripheral blood. The receptor set was obtained from a man aged 45-65 years with active or convalescent COVID-19. Both conserved end residues are part of each CDR3. A D gene is named only where the DNA matches it firmly. Size values are once, few and many counts, or a class for expanded clones, and some rows have none.

cdr3_length j_call d_call clone_size v_call cdr3_aa cdr3_nt
15 TRBJ1-5 TRBD1 once TRBV4-3 CASSQDDRGNQPQHF TGCGCCAGCAGCCAAGATGACAGGGGAAATCAGCCCCAGCATTTT
17 TRBJ2-1 . . TRBV5-6 CASKGGVARSSYNEQFF TGTGCCAGCAAGGGTGGGGTAGCGCGAAGCTCCTACAATGAGCAGTTCTTC
15 TRBJ2-7 . . TRBV5-1 CASSLIGSESYEQYF TGCGCCAGCAGCTTAATTGGTAGCGAATCCTACGAGCAGTACTTC
15 TRBJ1-1 . few TRBV7-9 CASSLRWGGDTEAFF TGTGCCAGCAGCTTAAGGTGGGGAGGAGACACTGAAGCTTTCTTT
13 TRBJ2-7 . . TRBV18 CASSGTAGHEQYF TGTGCCAGCTCAGGGACGGCGGGGCACGAGCAGTACTTC
15 TRBJ2-5 TRBD1 few TRBV5-1 CASSLIRTGVETQYF TGCGCCAGCAGCTTGATACGGACAGGTGTAGAGACCCAGTACTTC
16 TRBJ2-7 TRBD1 . TRBV15 CATSRSPGQLFYEQYF TGTGCCACCAGCAGATCCCCGGGACAGCTTTTCTACGAGCAGTACTTC
15 TRBJ2-7 . . TRBV19 CASSISSGDSYEQYF TGTGCCAGTAGTATTAGTAGCGGAGACTCCTACGAGCAGTACTTC
16 TRBJ1-1 TRBD1 . TRBV6-1 CASSEEGRQGWTEAFF TGTGCCAGCAGTGAAGAGGGAAGACAGGGTTGGACTGAAGCTTTCTTT
15 TRBJ2-1 . . TRBV28 CASSLFRLAYNEQFF TGTGCCAGCAGTTTATTCCGGCTAGCCTACAATGAGCAGTTCTTC
15 TRBJ2-3 TRBD2 . TRBV9 CASSRTSGTGDTQYF TGTGCCAGCAGCCGAACTAGCGGAACTGGAGATACGCAGTATTTT
15 TRBJ2-1 TRBD2 . TRBV5-4 CASTQKGLASGEQFF TGTGCCAGCACACAAAAGGGACTAGCGTCAGGTGAGCAGTTCTTC
13 TRBJ2-3 . . TRBV27 CASSSWAADTQYF TGTGCCAGCAGTTCGTGGGCCGCAGATACGCAGTATTTT
15 TRBJ1-5 . . TRBV19 CASSIGQASNQPQHF TGTGCCAGTAGTATAGGACAAGCTAGCAATCAGCCCCAGCATTTT
17 TRBJ2-1 TRBD2 once TRBV4-3 CASSQDLPSGRRYEQFF TGCGCCAGCAGCCAAGATCTTCCTAGCGGGAGGAGGTATGAGCAGTTCTTC
15 TRBJ2-5 . once TRBV5-4 CASSLASAGRETQYF TGTGCCAGCAGCTTGGCCAGTGCGGGCAGGGAGACCCAGTACTTC
13 TRBJ2-5 . . TRBV7-9 CASSLDGQETQYF TGTGCCAGCAGCTTAGACGGCCAAGAGACCCAGTACTTC
16 TRBJ1-2 . . TRBV7-9 CASSLTGSGSDYGYTF TGTGCCAGCAGCTTAACCGGGTCGGGGTCGGACTATGGCTACACCTTC
15 TRBJ1-1 . . TRBV5-5 CASSLARHWNTEAFF TGTGCCAGCAGCTTGGCCCGCCACTGGAACACTGAAGCTTTCTTT
14 TRBJ1-2 . . TRBV5-1 CASSLEPGSYGYTF TGCGCCAGCAGCTTGGAACCGGGTTCCTATGGCTACACCTTC
14 TRBJ2-7 TRBD1 once TRBV7-7 CASSLGQGAYEQYF TGTGCCAGCAGCCTGGGACAGGGGGCCTACGAGCAGTACTTC
17 TRBJ1-2 TRBD1 . TRBV28 CASSFFLPQGGNYGYTF TGTGCCAGCAGTTTCTTCCTTCCTCAGGGGGGAAACTATGGCTACACCTTC
16 TRBJ2-3 . . TRBV7-3 CASSLSGGVYSDTQYF TGTGCCAGCAGCTTAAGTGGAGGGGTGTATTCGGATACGCAGTATTTT
18 TRBJ1-2 . . TRBV6-1 CASSELIGLGQINYGYTF TGTGCCAGCAGTGAACTAATCGGGCTCGGACAGATTAACTATGGCTACACCTTC
17 TRBJ2-1 . . TRBV18 CASSPPPSEESYNEQFF TGTGCCAGCTCGCCACCCCCTAGCGAGGAGTCCTACAATGAGCAGTTCTTC
13 TRBJ2-3 . . TRBV5-1 CASSLTYEDTQYF TGCGCCAGCAGCTTGACCTACGAGGATACGCAGTATTTT
14 TRBJ2-7 . . TRBV10-3 CAISDPRVYYEQYF TGTGCCATCAGTGATCCCCGGGTCTACTACGAGCAGTACTTC
16 TRBJ1-5 TRBD1 . TRBV10-3 CAISESSDRDNQPQHF TGTGCCATCAGTGAGAGTAGTGACAGGGACAATCAGCCCCAGCATTTT
15 TRBJ2-7 TRBD1 . TRBV4-1 CASSQGQDRAYEQYF TGCGCCAGCAGCCAAGGTCAAGACAGGGCATACGAGCAGTACTTC
15 TRBJ2-1 TRBD1 . TRBV7-9 CASSLGLDRDSQQFF TGTGCCAGCAGCTTAGGTCTGGACAGGGATTCTCAGCAGTTCTTC
15 TRBJ2-3 TRBD1 . TRBV28 CASSLLTGKPDTQYF TGTGCCAGCAGTTTATTGACAGGGAAGCCAGATACGCAGTATTTT
12 TRBJ1-2 . . TRBV29-1 CSVGTELYGYTF TGCAGCGTTGGGACAGAGCTCTATGGCTACACCTTC
14 TRBJ1-4 TRBD1 once TRBV30 CAWSLQGSNEKLFF TGTGCCTGGAGCCTACAGGGGTCTAATGAAAAACTGTTTTTT